Included here is one T cell receptor beta chain sequence, with context. This sample stems from a study of blood T cell repertoires in COVID-19. Turning to the study itself: Collection of acute and convalescent COVID-19 samples took place in the United States, Italy and Spain. PBMCs, B-cell-depleted T cells, or T cells were the source of the cDNA or gDNA that made up the material.

Authors' processing steps: Amplifying reference gene primers gave estimates of nucleated cell counts. The table came from immunoSEQ multiplex PCR; TCRdb's copy has only in-frame clones and leaves some out. V, J and clone size were drawn from that table, and D and trimming were deduced from the DNA. The top ten clones hold approximately 4% of a sample with under 55,000 clones, more than 90% of them seen once. The germline V and J ends were trimmed by 1 base and 3 bases, with 11 bases remaining between them. The CDR3 contains 15 residues. Germline loops: CDR1 SGHVS, CDR2 FNYEAQ. The specimen was peripheral blood. The V gene is TRBV7-6, the J gene TRBJ2-3; perhaps TRBD2 as D (5 bases). The receptor was derived from a human donor in a cohort sampled during active COVID-19. The CDR3 sequence is CASSLEGRGTDTQYF. CDR3 sequence (DNA): TGTGCCAGCAGCTTAGAGGGCCGGGGAACAGATACGCAGTATTTT.